The 9 T cell receptor beta chains listed next were all sequenced from one sample in a study of cytomegalovirus exposure and HLA in healthy donors. Primers: 60 Vbeta forward and 13 Jbeta reverse. Clones were read by immunoSEQ multiplex PCR, and TCRdb kept only the in-frame ones, dropping some. The data hold fewer than 200,000 clones, with roughly three quarters observed a single time. Sequenced: PBMCs. The receptors were sampled from a man aged 35 to 55 in good health and CMV-seropositive.

V usage is TRBV5-1 and J usage is TRBJ1-4; D unresolved. V gave up 3 bases and J gave up 0 bases, with 6 bases separating them. The germline V gene has CDR1 SGHRS and CDR2 YFSETQ. The CDR3 contains 14 residues. This CDR3 reads CASSSGTTNEKLFF. CDR3 in DNA: TGCGCCAGCAGCTCGGGTACAACTAATGAAAAACTGTTTTTT.

The CDR3 sequence is CASSLDVPDIQYF. Written as DNA, the CDR3 is TGCGCCAGCAGCTTGGATGTCCCGGACATTCAGTACTTC. The chain links TRBV5-1 to TRBJ2-4; the D is unclear. Germline-derived CDR1 and CDR2 are SGHRS and YFSETQ. This CDR3 has 13 residues. Trimming cost V 0 bases and J 8 bases, with 9 bases left between them.

The chain combines TRBV21-1 with TRBJ2-7; TRBD1 is taken as the D call from the table, unchecked against the DNA. TRBV21-1 is a listed pseudogene. This CDR3 is 14 amino acids long. CDR3 nucleotide sequence: TGTGCCAGCAGCCGAAGACAGAGCTCCTACGAGCAGTACTTC. This translates into CASSRRQSSYEQYF.

V is TRBV7-6 and J is TRBJ1-5; 10 nucleotides align to TRBD1. V shed 1 base and J 4 bases; nucleotides not matched to a gene: 1. The CDR3 consists of 15 residues. Germline lookup yields CDR1 SGHVS and CDR2 FNYEAQ. The CDR3 DNA reads as TGTGCCAGCAGCTTAGGGACAGGGGGGAATCAGCCCCAGCATTTT. It yields the protein CASSLGTGGNQPQHF.

This rearrangement joins TRBV12-5 to TRBJ1-1, with 8 nucleotides matching TRBD1. V was clipped by 2 bases and J by 1 base; unmatched bases: 15. CDR1 and CDR2 (germline): LGHNT, FRNRAP. The CDR3 has 19 amino acids. This chain's CDR3 is CASGLPHIGTGEGNTEAFF. The CDR3 coding sequence is TGTGCTAGTGGTTTGCCCCATATAGGGACAGGTGAGGGGAACACTGAAGCTTTCTTT.

This clone was recorded a few times. V gene TRBV29-1 combines with J gene TRBJ2-3, with D maybe TRBD1 (6 bases). Germline V gives CDR1 SQVTM, CDR2 ANQGSEA. The CDR3 runs to 14 residues. Trimming shortened V by 4 bases and J by 2 bases, and 13 bases separated the two germline ends. The CDR3 spells CSVGGHLLTDTQYF. CDR3 in DNA: TGCAGCGTTGGGGGACACCTACTCACAGATACGCAGTATTTT.

There are a few counts of this clone. A read error may produce the germline difference seen at one junction end. The V gene is TRBV6-5, the J gene TRBJ2-7; possible D gene TRBD2, 5 bases. The CDR3 extends over 13 amino acids. The germline V gene has CDR1 MNHEY and CDR2 SVGAGI. The CDR3 DNA is TGTGCCATCAGTGAGGGCGGCCCCTACGAGCAGTACTTC. The encoded protein is CAISEGGPYEQYF.

The table lists this clone with a count of one. The chain carries TRBV4-2 and TRBJ2-7; 12 positions match TRBD1. The CDR3 covers 16 residues. Germline V gives CDR1 LGHNA, CDR2 YNFKEQ. After removal of 0 bases from V and 6 bases from J, the junction contained 6 bases not matched to a gene. Written as DNA, the CDR3 is TGTGCCAGCAGCCAAGATAGGGGACAGGGGGCGGTCGAGCAGTACTTC. Translated: CASSQDRGQGAVEQYF.

The chain combines TRBV7-2 with TRBJ2-7; 7 nucleotides match TRBD2. V shed 1 base and J 6 bases; nucleotides not matched to a gene: 9. In germline, CDR1 is SGHTA, CDR2 FQGNSA. The CDR3 has 15 residues. CDR3 sequence reads: CASSLGGLAVIEQYF. CDR3 sequence (DNA): TGTGCCAGCAGCTTAGGGGGTCTAGCGGTGATCGAGCAGTACTTC.